The 32 T cell receptor beta chains below were found in one sample sequenced in a study of T cells expressing NK-cell markers. TCRdb reworked the 5' RACE reads into one entry per CDR3 protein, no DNA. The repertoire table contains about 460,000 distinct CDR3 sequences. The source material was blood T cells: a sorted CD56 or NKG2C T cell subset, CD4+ or CD8+ T cells, or bulk PBMC T cells (not recorded which). The receptors were sampled from a woman in her 50s in good health.

V is TRBV24-1 and J is TRBJ2-3; TCRdb outputs TRBD1, but without DNA this stays unchecked. Germline V gives CDR1 KGHDR, CDR2 SFDVKD. The CDR3 extends over 16 amino acids. CDR3: CATGGRTGSLTDTQYF.

The rearrangement joins TRBV6-1 to TRBJ2-1; TCRdb reports TRBD1, a call that lacks DNA to check it against. Per germline, CDR1 MNHNS and CDR2 SASEGT. The CDR3 sequence is 14 residues long. CDR3 residues: CASSWDSVFNEQFF.

The J gene is TRBJ1-2, the V gene TRBV6-4; no DNA is available, so the TRBD1 call from TCRdb remains unchecked. The CDR3 loop spans 15 amino acids. Germline V gene lookup returns CDR1 MRHNA and CDR2 SNTAGT. CDR3 residues: CASSDSVGTIWGYTF.

This chain connects TRBV4-2 to TRBJ2-2; no DNA is available, so the TRBD1 call from TCRdb remains unchecked. The CDR3 consists of 16 residues. Germline V gene data show CDR1 as LGHNA and CDR2 as YNFKEQ. CDR3 amino acids: CASSQDGGLITGELFF.

The V call is TRBV9, the J call TRBJ2-5. Germline V lookup: CDR1 SGDLS, CDR2 YYNGEE. The CDR3 is 13 amino acids. CDR3 residues: CASSGGKRETQYF.

This CDR3 is CATSRDSGFSTDTQYF. The chain is built from TRBV15 and TRBJ2-3. Germline V gene data show CDR1 as LNHNV and CDR2 as YYDKDF (reference sequence). The CDR3 is 16 residues long.

The J gene is TRBJ1-4, the V gene TRBV15. CDR1 is LNHNV, CDR2 YYDKDF, per germline (reference sequence). The CDR3 loop spans 14 amino acids. The CDR3 here is CATSSGRPNEKLFF.

The chain couples TRBV6-1 to TRBJ2-1; the D call of TRBD2 rests on TCRdb alone, since no DNA is present to check it. Germline assignment: CDR1 MNHNS and CDR2 SASEGT. This CDR3 has 16 amino acids. This CDR3 is CASSPPGLAGRNEQFF.

The chain joins TRBV12-3 or TRBV12-4 to TRBJ2-3. The CDR3 runs 13 residues. This CDR3 reads CASSLKSTDTQYF.

The CDR3 here is CSARPRKGSYNEQFF. The rearrangement uses TRBV20-1 and TRBJ2-1; TCRdb's D gene call, TRBD1, goes unchecked for lack of DNA. Germline V gene data show CDR1 as DFQATT and CDR2 as SNEGSKA (reference sequence). This CDR3 contains 15 residues.

The rearrangement joins TRBV12-3 or TRBV12-4 to TRBJ1-1. CDR3 size: 14 residues. Here the CDR3 reads CASSPHQGGTEAFF.

The chain joins TRBV12-5 to TRBJ2-7. The germline CDR1 and CDR2 sequences are LGHNT and FRNRAP. The CDR3 is made up of 12 amino acids. This CDR3 reads CASGEVQYEQYF.

This chain connects TRBV7-8 to TRBJ2-3. This CDR3 is built from 14 residues. The germline gives CDR1 SGHVS, CDR2 FQNEAQ. The chain's CDR3 is CASRRAAEEDTQYF.

This chain uses TRBV29-1 with TRBJ2-4; TCRdb proposes TRBD1, but this gene call is untestable without DNA. CDR3 length: 14 residues. CDR1 SQVTM and CDR2 ANQGSEA come from the germline V gene. The CDR3 is CSVTTGSAGNIQYF.

The chain recombines TRBV20-1 with TRBJ2-3; TCRdb outputs TRBD2, but without DNA this stays unchecked. CDR1 is DFQATT, CDR2 SNEGSKA, per germline (reference sequence). The CDR3 loop spans 16 amino acids. This CDR3 is CSASHPAGGITDTQYF.

The V and J genes are TRBV5-1 and TRBJ2-3; TCRdb names TRBD2, which stays unverified in the absence of DNA. Germline V CDR1 and CDR2: SGHRS, YFSETQ. The CDR3 runs to 16 residues. This chain's CDR3 is CASSLWVAASADTQYF.

V and J are TRBV30 and TRBJ2-3; TCRdb picks TRBD2, but there is no DNA to check that call. CDR1 GTSNPN and CDR2 SVGIG come from the germline V gene (reference sequence). The CDR3 length is 15 residues. This chain's CDR3 is CAWSKSGLSTDTQYF.

CDR3 residues: CASSPGRSGRETQYF. The chain has TRBV7-9 and TRBJ2-5; the D call from TCRdb, TRBD2, cannot be confirmed without DNA. The CDR3 is 15 amino acids. Germline CDR1 and CDR2: SEHNR and FQNEAQ (reference sequence).

This chain uses TRBV20-1 with TRBJ1-1. This CDR3 is built from 13 residues. CDR1 is DFQATT and CDR2 is SNEGSKA in the germline V gene (reference sequence). CDR3 protein: CSARESGGTEAFF.

This chain connects TRBV5-5 to TRBJ1-5; TCRdb picks TRBD1, but there is no DNA to check that call. The CDR3 runs to 15 residues. CDR1 SGHKS and CDR2 YYEKEE come from the germline V gene (reference sequence). This CDR3 is CASSHEGSSNQPQHF.

CDR3 in amino acids: CASSYKTSEWGEQFF. This chain joins TRBV7-9 and TRBJ2-1; TCRdb calls TRBD2, which cannot be checked without DNA. The length of the CDR3 is 15 residues. CDR1 is SEHNR and CDR2 is FQNEAQ in the germline V gene (reference sequence).

This sequence joins TRBV7-9 and TRBJ2-4; lacking DNA, the TRBD1 call made by TCRdb goes unchecked. Germline V CDR1 and CDR2: SEHNR, FQNEAQ (reference sequence). The CDR3 runs to 16 residues. Here the CDR3 reads CASSPINRVRMDIQYF.

V is TRBV2 and J is TRBJ2-2; TCRdb picks TRBD1, but there is no DNA to check that call. The CDR3 has 20 residues. Germline CDR1 is SNHLY and CDR2 is FYNNEI. CDR3 region: CASSEPKSGQGASSNGELFF.

The chain links TRBV5-1 to TRBJ1-2. The length of the CDR3 is 14 residues. Germline loops: CDR1 SGHRS, CDR2 YFSETQ. The CDR3 spells CASSSSMGEGGYTF.

The chain has TRBV5-1 and TRBJ1-2; TCRdb reports TRBD1, a call that lacks DNA to check it against. The germline CDR1 and CDR2 sequences are SGHRS and YFSETQ. The CDR3 runs 13 residues. The CDR3: CASPTALFYGYTF.

This rearrangement joins TRBV14 to TRBJ2-3. The CDR3 length is 12 residues. CDR1 is SGHDN and CDR2 is FVKESK in the germline V gene. CDR3 amino acids: CASSQAGNTQYF.

The V and J genes are TRBV7-6 and TRBJ2-3. Germline CDR1 reads SGHVS; CDR2 reads FNYEAQ. This CDR3 region has 14 residues. CDR3 loop: CASSPQRVEDTQYF.

The rearrangement uses TRBV29-1 and TRBJ2-1; lacking DNA, the TRBD1 call made by TCRdb goes unchecked. The CDR3 loop spans 16 amino acids. Germline V gene lookup returns CDR1 SQVTM and CDR2 ANQGSEA. The CDR3: CSVDKGKVRSGDEQFF.

J is TRBJ1-2 and V is TRBV29-1; TCRdb designates TRBD1, a call that cannot be tested without DNA. This CDR3 spans 12 amino acids. The germline V gene encodes CDR1 SQVTM and CDR2 ANQGSEA. The CDR3 loop reads CSVEGGGDGYTF.

This chain links TRBV16 with TRBJ2-3; TCRdb gives TRBD2 as the D gene, but with no DNA this cannot be confirmed. CDR3 length: 12 amino acids. Per germline, CDR1 KGHSY and CDR2 FQNENV. The CDR3 sequence: CASSHYGRTQYF.

The chain links TRBV10-3 to TRBJ2-7; TCRdb picks TRBD2, but there is no DNA to check that call. CDR3 length: 15 amino acids. CDR1 and CDR2 (germline): ENHRY, SYGVKD. CDR3 protein: CAISGGSMGVDEQYF.

The rearrangement joins TRBV24-1 to TRBJ1-5; TCRdb proposes TRBD1, but this gene call is untestable without DNA. Germline V gene lookup returns CDR1 KGHDR and CDR2 SFDVKD. The CDR3 runs to 15 residues. This CDR3 is CATSDTTGAGQPQHF.